These T cell receptor beta chains were read from a single sample in a study of identical twins. TCRdb ran MiXCR on the 5' RACE reads and lists one entry per CDR3 protein. The sample holds 200,000 to 300,000 distinct CDR3 sequences, roughly 13% seen once. This sample also appeared in a second study, on yellow fever vaccine responses in identical twins.

The sequenced sample was memory (CD45RO+) T cells sorted from blood. All receptors derive from a woman aged 18-29 years in good health. CDR3s leave out the opening cysteine and the closing phenylalanine or tryptophan.

J gene | V gene | CDR3 length | CDR3 protein
TRBJ1-1 | TRBV29-1 | 12 | SVRGTGLNTEAF
TRBJ1-6 | TRBV20-1 | 14 | SASSWDSHYNSPLH
TRBJ2-7 | TRBV24-1 | 13 | ATSGGLAGSYEQY
TRBJ1-5 | TRBV9 | 12 | ASSEGQGVQPQH
TRBJ2-7 | TRBV27 | 10 | ASRSIAGEQY
TRBJ2-2 | TRBV24-1 | 16 | ATSALSGTGTSTGELF
TRBJ1-1 | TRBV18 | 14 | ASSPPSTSMNTEAF
TRBJ2-4 | TRBV6-1 | 11 | ASSEYGGNIQY
TRBJ2-7 | TRBV28 | 12 | ASSYPGGHYEQY
TRBJ2-6 | TRBV5-1 | 16 | ASSWKDRWGTGANVLT
TRBJ2-7 | TRBV12-3/TRBV12-4 | 11 | ASSRTSVHEQY
TRBJ2-5 | TRBV4-2 | 14 | ASSQAGSQSQETQY
TRBJ2-3 | TRBV5-6 | 14 | ASSRGGGSGTDTQY
TRBJ1-1 | TRBV5-1 | 11 | ASSGDRNTEAF
TRBJ2-7 | TRBV27 | 12 | ASSSTRGTYEQY
TRBJ2-2 | TRBV7-3 | 15 | ASSYGTGGVGGGELF
TRBJ2-5 | TRBV15 | 11 | ATSSGAAGTQY
TRBJ2-5 | TRBV7-2 | 12 | ASSLAIGGETQY
TRBJ1-6 | TRBV20-1 | 13 | SASDPPEDSSPLH
TRBJ2-5 | TRBV10-3 | 13 | AISPGLADQETQY
TRBJ2-2 | TRBV5-1 | 14 | ASRPTGGLNTGELF
TRBJ2-7 | TRBV5-1 | 14 | ASSRTPQGSLWEQY
TRBJ1-5 | TRBV7-2 | 16 | ASSSPRARRQRNQPQH
TRBJ2-3 | TRBV5-1 | 14 | ASSPGPGGPMNTQY
TRBJ2-3 | TRBV27 | 16 | ASSPRPSGEGRTDTQY
TRBJ2-1 | TRBV18 | 12 | ASSPSREGNEQF
TRBJ2-2 | TRBV9 | 13 | ASSVARQDTGELF
TRBJ2-7 | TRBV7-2 | 12 | ASSLVTSLYEQY
TRBJ2-5 | TRBV7-2 | 11 | ASSLDSPGTQY
TRBJ2-5 | TRBV11-2 | 10 | ASSSKWETQY
TRBJ1-1 | TRBV15 | 12 | ATSRDQGTTEAF
TRBJ1-4 | TRBV5-4 | 13 | ASSPGGNTNEKLF
TRBJ1-6 | TRBV20-1 | 14 | SAYVSGTGHNSPLH
TRBJ2-1 | TRBV3-1 | 15 | ASSKQGARNPNNEQF
TRBJ2-7 | TRBV28 | 12 | ASRPRRQRYEQY
TRBJ2-5 | TRBV24-1 | 12 | ATSDEGIGETQY
TRBJ1-2 | TRBV2 | 10 | ASSTGLYGYT
TRBJ2-3 | TRBV29-1 | 16 | SAGGGQWTSGGTDTQY
TRBJ2-1 | TRBV15 | 16 | ATSRDYTSGTSAVEQF
TRBJ2-1 | TRBV7-9 | 13 | ASSLGLVSYNEQF
TRBJ2-1 | TRBV25-1 | 13 | ASRTVDRDYNEQF
TRBJ2-1 | TRBV7-8 | 16 | ASSYTGTSEYRYNEQF